The rows below give T cell receptor beta chains drawn from one sample of a study of T-cell reconstitution after alpha-beta-depleted transplantation in children. MiXCR was run by TCRdb on the PCR reads, yielding one entry per CDR3 protein. Among about a million distinct CDR3 sequences listed, 25% to 30% were seen once. This specimen consisted of PBMCs, mostly from graft donor cells, obtained 360 days after TCRalphabeta/CD19-depleted stem cell transplant. The receptors derive from a boy younger than two who had a stem cell transplant for SCID, so the T cells may come from the graft donor. Each CDR3 is given with its conserved first and last residue. The D gene is left open where the match is weak. A clone size is listed for some rows: how often the clone was seen (once, few, many), or a class if it is expanded.

V: TRBV4-2; D: -; size: few; J: TRBJ2-2; DNA: TGTGCCAGCAGCCAAGATAGCGCGGGCCACGCGAACACCGGGGAGCTGTTTTTT; CDR3: CASSQDSAGHANTGELFF
V: TRBV7-7; D: TRBD2; size: few; J: TRBJ2-1; DNA: TGTGCCAGCAGCTCCTTGACTAGCGGGGGTGGTGATGAGCAGTTCTTC; CDR3: CASSSLTSGGGDEQFF
V: TRBV7-9; D: -; size: -; J: TRBJ1-4; DNA: TGTGCCAGCAGCCCACGGATCGTGAACCAAGGTGAAAAACTGTTTTTT; CDR3: CASSPRIVNQGEKLFF
V: TRBV9; D: -; size: -; J: TRBJ2-1; DNA: TGTGCCAGCAGCGTAGACACAGGGGACTTCTACAATGAGCAGTTCTTC; CDR3: CASSVDTGDFYNEQFF
V: TRBV24-1; D: TRBD1; size: -; J: TRBJ2-2; DNA: TGTGCCACCAGTGATTCGGGGACAGGGTCAGATGGGGAGCTGTTTTTT; CDR3: CATSDSGTGSDGELFF
V: TRBV9; D: -; size: few; J: TRBJ2-7; DNA: TGTGCCAGCAGCGTAGAGGGGGGGGACACCTACGAGCAGTACTTC; CDR3: CASSVEGGDTYEQYF
V: TRBV6-2/TRBV6-3; D: -; size: -; J: TRBJ2-3; DNA: TGTGCCAGCAGTCCTCGGGGGGCTGTCGGAGATACGCAGTATTTT; CDR3: CASSPRGAVGDTQYF
V: TRBV15; D: TRBD1; size: -; J: TRBJ2-7; DNA: TGTGCCACCAGCAGAGATGAGGGGACAGGGGATTCCTACGAGCAGTACTTC; CDR3: CATSRDEGTGDSYEQYF
V: TRBV7-9; D: TRBD1; size: few; J: TRBJ1-2; DNA: TGTGCCAGCAGCGTTTCGACAGGGGGGTCGCGAGGCTACACCTTC; CDR3: CASSVSTGGSRGYTF
V: TRBV6-1; D: -; size: -; J: TRBJ1-5; DNA: TGTGCCAGCAGTGAAGGGGTAGAATGGGGCAATCAGCCCCAGCATTTT; CDR3: CASSEGVEWGNQPQHF
V: TRBV5-1; D: TRBD2; size: -; J: TRBJ2-1; DNA: TGCGCCAGCAGCTTGGTAGGCCTAGCGGTGTCGGATGAGCAGTTCTTC; CDR3: CASSLVGLAVSDEQFF
V: TRBV5-1; D: TRBD1; size: few; J: TRBJ2-2; DNA: TGCGCCAGCAGCCCTTTTGACAGGGGAGTGAACACCGGGGAGCTGTTTTTT; CDR3: CASSPFDRGVNTGELFF
V: TRBV9; D: -; size: few; J: TRBJ2-1; DNA: TGTGCCAGCAGCGTAGGCGGCAGGGTAGGGAACAATGAGCAGTTCTTC; CDR3: CASSVGGRVGNNEQFF
V: TRBV5-1; D: -; size: few; J: TRBJ1-6; DNA: TGCGCCAGCAGCTTGGTAGGGCGGATTAATTCACCCCTCCACTTT; CDR3: CASSLVGRINSPLHF
V: TRBV6-1; D: TRBD2; size: few; J: TRBJ2-2; DNA: TGTGCCAGCATAGGACTAGCGGGGGGTGCTGGGGAGCTGTTTTTT; CDR3: CASIGLAGGAGELFF
V: TRBV9; D: -; size: -; J: TRBJ2-7; DNA: TGTGCCAGCAGCGCCGGACAGTCCGGTATTGACGAGCAGTACTTC; CDR3: CASSAGQSGIDEQYF
V: TRBV3-1; D: -; size: -; J: TRBJ2-5; DNA: TGTGCCAGCAGCCCACCCCTTCGGGAGACCCAGTACTTC; CDR3: CASSPPLRETQYF
V: TRBV20-1; D: TRBD1; size: -; J: TRBJ1-4; DNA: TGCAGTGCTAGGACACTTGGGACAGTTAATGAAAAACTGTTTTTT; CDR3: CSARTLGTVNEKLFF
V: TRBV2; D: -; size: few; J: TRBJ1-2; DNA: TGTGCCAGCAGTGAAGGGACGGTGTATGGCTACACCTTC; CDR3: CASSEGTVYGYTF
V: TRBV28; D: -; size: -; J: TRBJ2-7; DNA: TGTGCCAGCAGGGGCTTCCCCTTCTACGAGCAGTACTTC; CDR3: CASRGFPFYEQYF
V: TRBV20-1; D: -; size: few; J: TRBJ1-5; DNA: TGCAGTGCGAGGTCCCAGGTGAATAGCAATCAGCCCCAGCATTTT; CDR3: CSARSQVNSNQPQHF
V: TRBV12-3/TRBV12-4; D: TRBD1; size: -; J: TRBJ2-7; DNA: TGTGCCAGCAGTTTCCAGGGGGCCCCTACCTACGAGCAGTACTTC; CDR3: CASSFQGAPTYEQYF
V: TRBV5-1; D: TRBD1; size: -; J: TRBJ2-7; DNA: TGCGCCAGCAGCCCAGAGCCGGGACAGAGTTACGAGCAGTACTTC; CDR3: CASSPEPGQSYEQYF
V: TRBV7-6; D: TRBD2; size: few; J: TRBJ2-1; DNA: TGTGCCAGCAGCATAAGGGGCGGGGGGGCCTATGAGCAGTTCTTC; CDR3: CASSIRGGGAYEQFF
V: TRBV15; D: -; size: -; J: TRBJ2-2; DNA: TGTGCCACCAGCAGAGATCGGACTACCGGGGAGCTGTTTTTT; CDR3: CATSRDRTTGELFF
V: TRBV7-2; D: -; size: -; J: TRBJ1-2; DNA: TGTGCCAGCAGCTTAAAGGGAGACGTCCTGGGCTATGGCTACACCTTC; CDR3: CASSLKGDVLGYGYTF
V: TRBV4-1; D: TRBD1; size: -; J: TRBJ2-2; DNA: TGCGCCAGCAGCTCCCGGGACAGGGGTTTCGCCGGGGAGCTGTTTTTT; CDR3: CASSSRDRGFAGELFF
V: TRBV10-2; D: -; size: -; J: TRBJ2-2; DNA: TGCGCCAGCAGACAGGGCACGAACACCGGGGAGCTGTTTTTT; CDR3: CASRQGTNTGELFF
V: TRBV19; D: TRBD1; size: -; J: TRBJ2-1; DNA: TGTGCCAGTAGTGGCCGGGACAGGGGGCGCGAAGGGAAAACATACTACAATGAGCAGTTCTTC; CDR3: CASSGRDRGREGKTYYNEQFF
V: TRBV6-1; D: -; size: few; J: TRBJ1-1; DNA: TGTGCCAGCAGACACCCGATGAACACTGAAGCTTTCTTT; CDR3: CASRHPMNTEAFF
V: TRBV5-1; D: TRBD2; size: few; J: TRBJ2-1; DNA: TGCGCCAGCAGCCCACCGCTGGCGGGGGGGCTCGATGAGCAGTTCTTC; CDR3: CASSPPLAGGLDEQFF
V: TRBV5-1; D: -; size: many; J: TRBJ2-2; DNA: TGCGCCAGCAGCTTGCTGGGATCGGACACCGGGGAGCTGTTTTTT; CDR3: CASSLLGSDTGELFF
V: TRBV20-1; D: TRBD2; size: -; J: TRBJ2-3; DNA: TGCTGTGCTAGAGATGTTCGCGGGGGGGCCTTTGATACGCAGTATTTT; CDR3: CCARDVRGGAFDTQYF
V: TRBV24-1; D: -; size: -; J: TRBJ2-6; DNA: TGTGCCACCGCAGGGGGGACTGGGGCCAACGTCCTGACTTTC; CDR3: CATAGGTGANVLTF
V: TRBV9; D: TRBD1; size: few; J: TRBJ2-7; DNA: TGTGCCAGCAGCGCGGGACAGAACTACGAGCAGTACTTC; CDR3: CASSAGQNYEQYF
V: TRBV2; D: -; size: -; J: TRBJ1-1; DNA: TGTGCCAGCAGCCCACTTAAGACGCAGGGGCAAGGGACTGAAGCTTTCTTT; CDR3: CASSPLKTQGQGTEAFF
V: TRBV5-1; D: TRBD1; size: -; J: TRBJ2-2; DNA: TGCGCCAGCAGCACCCCAGGACAGGCCGGGGAGCTGTTTTTT; CDR3: CASSTPGQAGELFF
V: TRBV20-1; D: -; size: -; J: TRBJ2-5; DNA: TGCAGTGCTAGGGAGCATCCGGAGACCCAGTACTTC; CDR3: CSAREHPETQYF
V: TRBV7-9; D: -; size: -; J: TRBJ2-6; DNA: TGTGCCAGTCGGGACCTAAACTCTGGGGCCAACGTCCTGACTTTC; CDR3: CASRDLNSGANVLTF
V: TRBV28; D: -; size: -; J: TRBJ2-1; DNA: TGTGCCAGCAGTTTATGGAGGGTCTCCTACAATGAGCAGTTCTTC; CDR3: CASSLWRVSYNEQFF
V: TRBV20-1; D: -; size: -; J: TRBJ2-3; DNA: TGCAGTGCCCCAGGGCCGGGCACAGATACGCAGTATTTT; CDR3: CSAPGPGTDTQYF
V: TRBV5-5; D: -; size: few; J: TRBJ2-7; DNA: TGTGCCAGCAGCTTTCCAGAGTCCTACGAGCAGTACTTC; CDR3: CASSFPESYEQYF
V: TRBV18; D: -; size: many; J: TRBJ2-7; DNA: TGTGCCAGCTCACCAGGCAGGACCTCCTACGAGCAGTACTTC; CDR3: CASSPGRTSYEQYF